This T cell receptor (beta chain) comes out of a study of blood T cell repertoires in COVID-19. Overall study: From the United States, Italy and Spain came samples of acute and convalescent COVID-19.

CDR1 is MNHNS and CDR2 is SASEGT in the germline V gene. The V end was cut by 2 bases, the J end by 6 bases, with 14 bases between. This CDR3 spans 14 amino acids. Per the authors' pipeline: Scientists estimated how many nucleated cells there were by amplifying reference gene primers. The assay was immunoSEQ multiplex PCR, and TCRdb's table has in-frame clones only and misses some. That table supplies the V and J calls and clone size; D and trimming were determined from the DNA. The sample lists about 290,000 clones; roughly 90% were seen once. This clone was observed once. V gene TRBV6-1 combines with J gene TRBJ2-7; a possible D gene is TRBD2 (5 bases). Sequenced input: peripheral blood. The sequence derives from a man aged 40-55 years with acute or convalescent COVID-19. The CDR3 here is CASSEPGMGREQYF. CDR3 nucleotide sequence: TGTGCCAGCAGTGAACCGGGAATGGGTCGCGAGCAGTACTTC.